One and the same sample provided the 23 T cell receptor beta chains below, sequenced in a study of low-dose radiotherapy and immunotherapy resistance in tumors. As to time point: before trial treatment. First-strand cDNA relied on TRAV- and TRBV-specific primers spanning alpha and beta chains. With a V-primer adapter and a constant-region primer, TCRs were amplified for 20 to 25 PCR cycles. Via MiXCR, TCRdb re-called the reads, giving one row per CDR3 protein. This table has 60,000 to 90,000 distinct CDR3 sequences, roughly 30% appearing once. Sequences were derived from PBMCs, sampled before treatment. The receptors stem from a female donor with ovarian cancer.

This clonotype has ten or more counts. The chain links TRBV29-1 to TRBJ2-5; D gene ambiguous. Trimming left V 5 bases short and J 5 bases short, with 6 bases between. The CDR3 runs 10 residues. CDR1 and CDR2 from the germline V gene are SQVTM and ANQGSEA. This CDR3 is CSVREETQYF. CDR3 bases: TGCAGCGTTCGTGAGGAGACCCAGTACTTC.

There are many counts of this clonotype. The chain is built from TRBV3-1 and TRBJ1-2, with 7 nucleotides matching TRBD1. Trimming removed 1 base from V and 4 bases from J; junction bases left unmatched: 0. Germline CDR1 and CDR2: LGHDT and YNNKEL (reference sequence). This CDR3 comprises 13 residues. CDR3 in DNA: TGTGCCAGCAGCCAAGGGGACAGCTATGGCTACACCTTC. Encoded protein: CASSQGDSYGYTF.

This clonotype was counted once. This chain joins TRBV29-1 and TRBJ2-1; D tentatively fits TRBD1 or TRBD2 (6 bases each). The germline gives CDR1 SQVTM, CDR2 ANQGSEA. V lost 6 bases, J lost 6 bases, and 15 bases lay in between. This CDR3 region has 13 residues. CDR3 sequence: CSVRGLRGNEQFF. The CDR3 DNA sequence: TGCAGCGTCAGGGGACTTAGGGGCAATGAGCAGTTCTTC.

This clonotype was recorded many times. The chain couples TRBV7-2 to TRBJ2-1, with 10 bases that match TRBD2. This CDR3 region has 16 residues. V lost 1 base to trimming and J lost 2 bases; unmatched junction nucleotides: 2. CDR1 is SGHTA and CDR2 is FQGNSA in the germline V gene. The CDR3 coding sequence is TGTGCCAGCAGCTTAGGTAGCGGGAGGACCTACAATGAGCAGTTCTTC. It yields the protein CASSLGSGRTYNEQFF.

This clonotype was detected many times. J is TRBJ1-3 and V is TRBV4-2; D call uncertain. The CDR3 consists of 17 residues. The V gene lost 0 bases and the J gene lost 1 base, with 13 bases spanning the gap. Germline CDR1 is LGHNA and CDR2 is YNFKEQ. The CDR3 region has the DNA TGTGCCAGCAGCCAAGATTATAGGGCAGATTCTGGAAACACCATATATTTT. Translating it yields CASSQDYRADSGNTIYF.

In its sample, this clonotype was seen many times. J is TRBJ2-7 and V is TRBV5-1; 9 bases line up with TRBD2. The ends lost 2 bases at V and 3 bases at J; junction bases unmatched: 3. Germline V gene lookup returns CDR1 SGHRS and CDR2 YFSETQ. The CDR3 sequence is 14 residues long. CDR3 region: CASSFGGRVYEQYF. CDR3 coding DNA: TGCGCCAGCAGCTTCGGCGGGAGGGTCTACGAGCAGTACTTC.

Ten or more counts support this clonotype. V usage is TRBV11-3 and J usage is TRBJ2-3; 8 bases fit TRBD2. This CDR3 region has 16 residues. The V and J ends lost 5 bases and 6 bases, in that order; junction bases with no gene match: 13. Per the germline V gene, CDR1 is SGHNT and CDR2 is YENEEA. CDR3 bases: TGTGCCAGCAGCCGTGTTGGGCCTAGCGGGTGGGATACGCAGTATTTT. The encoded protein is CASSRVGPSGWDTQYF. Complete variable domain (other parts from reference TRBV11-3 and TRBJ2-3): EAGVVQSPRYKIIEKKQPVAFWCNPISGHNTLYWYLQNLGQGPELLIRYENEEAVDDSQLPKDRFSAERLKGVDSTLKIQPAELGDSAVYLCASSRVGPSGWDTQYFGPGTRLTVL.

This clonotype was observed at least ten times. The CDR3 loop is CASSLYAAGGLEQYF. In nucleotides, the CDR3 is TGTGCCAGCAGTCTGTATGCGGCGGGGGGGCTCGAGCAGTACTTC. The chain carries TRBV28 and TRBJ2-7, with 9 bases lining up with TRBD2. Germline V lookup: CDR1 MDHEN, CDR2 SYDVKM. The V segment lost 5 bases and the J segment 6 bases; nucleotides outside the gene matches: 11. The CDR3 spans 15 residues.

The CDR3 bases are TGTGCCAGCAGCCGGAGACAGGGTAGTATCACAGATACGCAGTATTTT. This gives the protein CASSRRQGSITDTQYF. V is TRBV11-3 and J is TRBJ2-3, with 7 bases identical to TRBD1. The CDR3 spans 16 residues. CDR1 is SGHNT, CDR2 YENEEA, per germline. V lost 5 bases to trimming and J lost 2 bases; unmatched junction nucleotides: 10.

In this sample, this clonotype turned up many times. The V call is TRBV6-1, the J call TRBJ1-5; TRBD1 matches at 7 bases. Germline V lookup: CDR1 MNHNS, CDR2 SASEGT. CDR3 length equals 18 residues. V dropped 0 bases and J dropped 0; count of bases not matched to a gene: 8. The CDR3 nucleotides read TGTGCCAGCAGTGAAGCGCTTCAGGGGGGGAGTAGCAATCAGCCCCAGCATTTT. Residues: CASSEALQGGSSNQPQHF.

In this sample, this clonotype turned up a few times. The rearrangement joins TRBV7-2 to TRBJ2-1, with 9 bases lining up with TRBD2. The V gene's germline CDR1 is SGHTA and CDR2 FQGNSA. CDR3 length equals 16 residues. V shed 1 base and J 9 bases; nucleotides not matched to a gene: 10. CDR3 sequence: CASSLGVAGGQGEQFF. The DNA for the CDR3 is TGTGCCAGCAGCTTAGGGGTCGCGGGGGGGCAGGGTGAGCAGTTCTTC.

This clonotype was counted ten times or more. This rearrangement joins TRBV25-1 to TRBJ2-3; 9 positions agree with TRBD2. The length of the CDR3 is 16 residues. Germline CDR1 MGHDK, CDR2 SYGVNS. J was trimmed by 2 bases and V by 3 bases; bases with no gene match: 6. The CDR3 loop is CASSDPTSGHTDTQYF. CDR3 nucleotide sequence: TGTGCCAGCAGTGACCCGACTAGCGGACACACAGATACGCAGTATTTT.

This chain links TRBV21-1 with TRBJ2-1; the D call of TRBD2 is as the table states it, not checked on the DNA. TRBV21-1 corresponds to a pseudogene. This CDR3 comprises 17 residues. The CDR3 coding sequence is TGTGCCAGCACCTACCGGAAAGGGCTAGCGGGAGACAATGAGCAGTTCTTC. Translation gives CASTYRKGLAGDNEQFF.

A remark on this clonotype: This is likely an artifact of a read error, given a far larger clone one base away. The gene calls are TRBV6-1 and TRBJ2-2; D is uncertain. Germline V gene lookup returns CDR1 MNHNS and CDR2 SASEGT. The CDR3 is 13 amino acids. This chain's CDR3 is CVSSYGRTGELFF. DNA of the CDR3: TGTGTCAGCAGTTATGGTAGAACCGGGGAGCTGTTTTTT.

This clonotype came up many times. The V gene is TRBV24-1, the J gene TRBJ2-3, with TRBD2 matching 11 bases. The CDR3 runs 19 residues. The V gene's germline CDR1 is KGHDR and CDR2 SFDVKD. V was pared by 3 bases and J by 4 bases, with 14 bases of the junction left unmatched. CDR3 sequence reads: CATSDRLGASGRSADTQYF. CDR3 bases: TGTGCCACCAGTGATAGGCTGGGGGCTAGCGGGAGGAGCGCAGATACGCAGTATTTT.

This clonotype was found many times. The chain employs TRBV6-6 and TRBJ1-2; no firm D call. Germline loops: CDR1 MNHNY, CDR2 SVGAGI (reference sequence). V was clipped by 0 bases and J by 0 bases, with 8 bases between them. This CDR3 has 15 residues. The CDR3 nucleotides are TGTGCCAGCAGTTACTCAACACAGACTAACTATGGCTACACCTTC. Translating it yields CASSYSTQTNYGYTF.

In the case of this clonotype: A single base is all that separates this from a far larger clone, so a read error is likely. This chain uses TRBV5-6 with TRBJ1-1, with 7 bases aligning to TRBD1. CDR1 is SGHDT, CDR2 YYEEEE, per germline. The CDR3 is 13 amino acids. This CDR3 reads CASSFRDSWEASF. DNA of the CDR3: TGCGCCAGCAGCTTCCGGGACAGCTGGGAAGCTTCCTTT. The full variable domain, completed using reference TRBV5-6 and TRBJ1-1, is DAGVTQSPTHLIKTRGQQVTLRCSPKSGHDTVSWYQQALGQGPQFIFQYYEEEERQRGNFPDRFSGHQFPNYSSELNVNALLLGDSALYLCASSFRDSWEASFGQGTRLTVV.

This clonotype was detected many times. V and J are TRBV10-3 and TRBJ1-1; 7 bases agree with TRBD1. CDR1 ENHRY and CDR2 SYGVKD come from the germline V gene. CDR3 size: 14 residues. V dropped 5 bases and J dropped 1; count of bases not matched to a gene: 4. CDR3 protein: CAISRTGENTEAFF. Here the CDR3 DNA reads TGTGCCATCAGTAGGACAGGCGAGAACACTGAAGCTTTCTTT.

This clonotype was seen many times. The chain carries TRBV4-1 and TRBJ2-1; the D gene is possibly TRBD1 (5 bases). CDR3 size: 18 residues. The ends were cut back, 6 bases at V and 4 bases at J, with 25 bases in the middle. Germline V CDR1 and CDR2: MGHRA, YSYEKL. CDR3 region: CASRRKFNRSLSYNEQFF. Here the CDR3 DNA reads TGCGCCAGCAGACGAAAATTCAACAGGTCTCTTTCATACAATGAGCAGTTCTTC.

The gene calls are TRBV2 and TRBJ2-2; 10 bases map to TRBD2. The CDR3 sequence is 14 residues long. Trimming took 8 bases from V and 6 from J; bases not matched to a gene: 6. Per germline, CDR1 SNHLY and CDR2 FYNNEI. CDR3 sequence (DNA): TGTGCCAGCGGAAAAGCGGGGGGGCCCGGGGAGCTGTTTTTT. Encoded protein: CASGKAGGPGELFF. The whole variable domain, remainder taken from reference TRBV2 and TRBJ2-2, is EPEVTQTPSHQVTQMGQEVILRCVPISNHLYFYWYRQILGQKVEFLVSFYNNEISEKSEIFDDQFSVERPDGSNFTLKIRSTKLEDSAMYFCASGKAGGPGELFFGEGSRLTVL.

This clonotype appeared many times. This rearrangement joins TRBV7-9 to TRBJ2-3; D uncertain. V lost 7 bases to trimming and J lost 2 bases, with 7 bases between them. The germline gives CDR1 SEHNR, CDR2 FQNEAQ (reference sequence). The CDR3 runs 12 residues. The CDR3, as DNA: TGTGCCAGCACCTCTGTCACAGATACGCAGTATTTT. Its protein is CASTSVTDTQYF.

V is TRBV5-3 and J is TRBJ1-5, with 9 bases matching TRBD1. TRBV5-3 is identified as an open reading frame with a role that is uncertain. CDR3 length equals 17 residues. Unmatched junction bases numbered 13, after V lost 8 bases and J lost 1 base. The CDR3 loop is CASSGSTGGASNQPQHF. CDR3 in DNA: TGTGCCAGCAGCGGATCTACAGGGGGCGCGAGCAATCAGCCCCAGCATTTT.

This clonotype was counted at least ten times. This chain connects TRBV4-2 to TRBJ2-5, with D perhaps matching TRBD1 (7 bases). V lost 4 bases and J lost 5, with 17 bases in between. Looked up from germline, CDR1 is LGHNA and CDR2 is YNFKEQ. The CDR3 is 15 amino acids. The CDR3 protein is CASSPGDSRTETQYF. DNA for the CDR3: TGTGCCAGCAGCCCGGGGGACAGTCGGACGGAGACCCAGTACTTC.